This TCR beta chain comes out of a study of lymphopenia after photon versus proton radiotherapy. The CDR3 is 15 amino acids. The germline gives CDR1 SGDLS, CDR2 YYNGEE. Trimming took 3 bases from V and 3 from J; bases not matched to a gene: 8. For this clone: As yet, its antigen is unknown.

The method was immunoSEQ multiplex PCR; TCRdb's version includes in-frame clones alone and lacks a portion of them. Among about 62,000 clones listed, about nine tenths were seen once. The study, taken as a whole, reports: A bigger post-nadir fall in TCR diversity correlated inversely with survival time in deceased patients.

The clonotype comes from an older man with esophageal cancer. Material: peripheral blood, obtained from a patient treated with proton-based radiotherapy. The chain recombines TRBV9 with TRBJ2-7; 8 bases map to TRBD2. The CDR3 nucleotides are TGTGCCAGCAGCGCCGGCCCGGGGGGGCTCTACGAGCAGTACTTC. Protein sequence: CASSAGPGGLYEQYF.